These 27 T cell receptor beta chains originate from one sample sequenced in a study of T cell responses to AZD1222 COVID-19 vaccine. The assay was immunoSEQ multiplex PCR, and TCRdb's table has in-frame clones only and misses some. The sample records around 110,000 clones, over 75% being singletons. The source was peripheral blood, collected on day 0 of MenACWY control vaccination. These receptors were obtained from an adult in good health.

This clone was seen just once. The chain couples TRBV7-8 to TRBJ2-7; D is unclear. The CDR3 loop spans 12 amino acids. Per the germline V gene, CDR1 is SGHVS and CDR2 is FQNEAQ. V was pared by 4 bases and J by 4 bases, with 8 bases between. DNA for the CDR3: TGTGCCAGCAGCTCCTACGGTTACGAGCAGTACTTC. Amino acids: CASSSYGYEQYF.

V is TRBV18 and J is TRBJ1-1; D is undetermined. V was trimmed by 2 bases and J by 1 base, leaving 14 bases between them. Germline CDR1 and CDR2: KGHSH and LQKENI. The CDR3 runs to 16 residues. Here the CDR3 reads CASSPYSGDRNTEAFF. CDR3 in DNA: TGTGCCAGCTCACCATATTCGGGCGACCGGAACACTGAAGCTTTCTTT.

J is TRBJ1-5 and V is TRBV30; D unresolved. The germline V gene has CDR1 GTSNPN and CDR2 SVGIG (reference sequence). Between the trimmed V and J ends, which lost 1 base and 3 bases, there was a span of 13 bases. This CDR3 has 15 residues. The CDR3 DNA reads TGTGCCTGGAGTGGCAGGTTAGGTTTCAATCAGCCCCAGCATTTT. Its translation: CAWSGRLGFNQPQHF. Full variable domain (missing parts from reference TRBV30 and TRBJ1-5): SQTIHQWPATLVQPVGSPLSLECTVEGTSNPNLYWYRQAAGRGLQLLFYSVGIGQISSEVPQNLSASRPQDRQFILSSKKLLLSDSGFYLCAWSGRLGFNQPQHFGDGTRLSIL.

This clone has more than one count but fewer than ten. This chain connects TRBV19 to TRBJ2-2; maybe TRBD1 (6 bases). V was cut by 4 bases and J by 3 bases, with 9 bases left in between. CDR1 is LNHDA and CDR2 is SQIVND in the germline V gene (reference sequence). This CDR3 is built from 14 residues. The CDR3 protein is CASSTPGDTGELFF. CDR3 nucleotides: TGTGCCAGTAGTACCCCAGGGGACACCGGGGAGCTGTTTTTT. Full variable domain (missing parts from reference TRBV19 and TRBJ2-2): DGGITQSPKYLFRKEGQNVTLSCEQNLNHDAMYWYRQDPGQGLRLIYYSQIVNDFQKGDIAEGYSVSREKKESFPLTVTSAQKNPTAFYLCASSTPGDTGELFFGEGSRLTVL.

The chain carries TRBV7-2 and TRBJ2-5, with D unclear. Germline V CDR1 and CDR2: SGHTA, FQGNSA. The CDR3 runs to 16 residues. With 1 base removed from V and 5 bases from J, the gap between germline ends came to 17 bases. The CDR3 coding sequence is TGTGCCAGCAGCTTAGGTCTTGTGGGGTCCGGGGAGACCCAGTACTTC. Translation: CASSLGLVGSGETQYF.

The chain links TRBV19 to TRBJ1-6; D ambiguous. This CDR3 has 12 amino acids. Looked up from germline, CDR1 is LNHDA and CDR2 is SQIVND (reference sequence). The V end was cut by 3 bases, the J end by 10 bases, with 7 bases between. CDR3 loop: CASSIGRSPLHF. The CDR3 nucleotides read TGTGCCAGTAGTATCGGAAGATCACCCCTCCACTTT.

The chain couples TRBV5-1 to TRBJ2-7; the match to TRBD1 covers 9 bases. The CDR3 is made up of 16 amino acids. Germline V gene sequence: CDR1 SGHRS, CDR2 YFSETQ. The V and J ends lost 2 bases and 4 bases, in that order; junction bases with no gene match: 10. DNA of the CDR3: TGCGCCAGCAGCTTTGGGACAGGGTCGGGAGGTTACGAGCAGTACTTC. This sequence encodes CASSFGTGSGGYEQYF. Together with reference TRBV5-1 and TRBJ2-7, the CDR3 gives the full variable domain: KAGVTQTPRYLIKTRGQQVTLSCSPISGHRSVSWYQQTPGQGLQFLFEYFSETQRNKGNFPGRFSGRQFSNSRSEMNVSTLELGDSALYLCASSFGTGSGGYEQYFGPGTRLTVT.

The chain is built from TRBV5-6 and TRBJ2-2; perhaps TRBD1 as D (5 bases). Germline-derived CDR1 and CDR2 are SGHDT and YYEEEE. The length of the CDR3 is 15 residues. Between the trimmed V and J ends, which lost 2 bases and 7 bases, there was a span of 15 bases. CDR3 in DNA: TGTGCCAGCAGCTTCCGCAGGGCCTCGGGCGGGGAGCTGTTTTTT. Its translation: CASSFRRASGGELFF. Combining the CDR3 with reference TRBV5-6 and TRBJ2-2 gives the whole variable domain DAGVTQSPTHLIKTRGQQVTLRCSPKSGHDTVSWYQQALGQGPQFIFQYYEEEERQRGNFPDRFSGHQFPNYSSELNVNALLLGDSALYLCASSFRRASGGELFFGEGSRLTVL.

The gene calls are TRBV18 and TRBJ2-1; 8 bases align to TRBD2. CDR1 and CDR2 (germline): KGHSH, LQKENI. This CDR3 region has 14 residues. The trim removed 5 bases at V and 7 bases at J, leaving 7 bases unmatched. CDR3 amino acids: CASSATGGGNEQFF. In DNA, the CDR3 is TGTGCCAGCTCAGCCACTGGCGGGGGGAATGAGCAGTTCTTC.

The chain carries TRBV29-1 and TRBJ1-1, with 10 bases that match TRBD1. The CDR3 length is 16 residues. Germline CDR1 reads SQVTM; CDR2 reads ANQGSEA. V lost 5 bases and J lost 4; bases outside the gene matches: 13. The CDR3 region has the DNA TGCAGCGTTTATCCGGGACAGGGGTCTTTGGGCACTGAAGCTTTCTTT. Its translation is CSVYPGQGSLGTEAFF. The whole variable domain, remainder taken from reference TRBV29-1 and TRBJ1-1, is SAVISQKPSRDICQRGTSLTIQCQVDSQVTMMFWYRQQPGQSLTLIATANQGSEATYESGFVIDKFPISRPNLTFSTLTVSNMSPEDSSIYLCSVYPGQGSLGTEAFFGQGTRLTVV.

This chain connects TRBV28 to TRBJ1-5, with D unclear. Trimming removed 6 bases from V and 1 base from J, with 13 bases in between. Germline V lookup: CDR1 MDHEN, CDR2 SYDVKM. The CDR3 consists of 15 residues. CDR3 coding DNA: TGTGCCAGCAGCCCCATGTTAGGGAGCAATCAGCCCCAGCATTTT. Translating gives CASSPMLGSNQPQHF.

The chain combines TRBV19 with TRBJ1-4; 7 bases are a match to TRBD1. CDR1 LNHDA and CDR2 SQIVND come from the germline V gene (reference sequence). Trimming took 6 bases from V and 7 from J; bases not matched to a gene: 8. The CDR3 is made up of 14 amino acids. The CDR3 spells CASSRQGRGEKLFF. The CDR3 DNA reads as TGTGCCAGTAGCCGACAGGGAAGGGGTGAAAAACTGTTTTTT.

This rearrangement joins TRBV2 to TRBJ2-5, with TRBD1 as a possible D gene (6 bases). The V gene's germline CDR1 is SNHLY and CDR2 FYNNEI. The V gene lost 4 bases and the J gene lost 5 bases, with 14 bases spanning the gap. This CDR3 has 14 amino acids. The CDR3 reads CASSVQGVRETQYF. The CDR3, as DNA: TGTGCCAGCAGTGTACAGGGAGTAAGGGAGACCCAGTACTTC. Looking up the rest from reference TRBV2 and TRBJ2-5 gives the full variable domain: EPEVTQTPSHQVTQMGQEVILRCVPISNHLYFYWYRQILGQKVEFLVSFYNNEISEKSEIFDDQFSVERPDGSNFTLKIRSTKLEDSAMYFCASSVQGVRETQYFGPGTRLLVL.

V is TRBV5-4 and J is TRBJ2-5, with TRBD2 matching 7 bases. The CDR3 is 15 amino acids. Germline assignment: CDR1 SGHNT and CDR2 YYREEE (reference sequence). The V gene end was trimmed by 4 bases and the J gene end by 0 bases; junction bases not matched to a gene: 6. CDR3 amino acids: CASSVGTTYQETQYF. The CDR3 DNA follows: TGTGCCAGCAGCGTGGGGACTACGTACCAAGAGACCCAGTACTTC.

V gene TRBV6-5 combines with J gene TRBJ1-4, with a tentative D call TRBD1 (6 bases). The ends were cut back, 8 bases at V and 11 bases at J, with 21 bases in the middle. Germline V gene lookup returns CDR1 MNHEY and CDR2 SVGAGI. The CDR3 spans 14 residues. The CDR3 loop reads CASRRTAGSEKLFF. The CDR3 coding sequence is TGTGCCAGCCGGCGGACAGCCGGGAGTGAGAAACTGTTTTTT.

V is TRBV5-8 and J is TRBJ1-2; perhaps TRBD1 as D (5 bases). V dropped 4 bases and J dropped 5 bases, with 21 bases sitting between them. Per the germline V gene, CDR1 is SGHTS and CDR2 is YDEGEE. The CDR3 sequence is 16 residues long. In DNA form, the CDR3 reads TGTGCCAGCAGCCAAACATTGGGGGTTGGGATATATGGCTACACCTTC. Amino acid sequence: CASSQTLGVGIYGYTF.

The chain is built from TRBV28 and TRBJ1-1, with 10 bases fitting TRBD1. CDR1 MDHEN and CDR2 SYDVKM come from the germline V gene. The CDR3 extends over 21 amino acids. V lost 10 bases to trimming and J lost 1 base; unmatched junction nucleotides: 27. The CDR3 sequence is CATRTVGGQGNRRRENTEAFF. The CDR3 nucleotides read TGTGCCACCAGAACGGTTGGGGGACAGGGGAACAGGAGGAGGGAGAACACTGAAGCTTTCTTT.

This chain joins TRBV10-3 and TRBJ1-2; D gene ambiguous. The length of the CDR3 is 13 residues. Trimming took off 10 bases at V and 2 bases at J, with 14 bases between the two ends. The germline V gene encodes CDR1 ENHRY and CDR2 SYGVKD. The CDR3 bases are TGTGCCACGAGGGAGGAAAGAAACTATGGCTACACCTTC. It specifies CATREERNYGYTF.

This clone was counted a single time. CDR3 nucleotide sequence: TGTGCCAGCTCACCTATAACGGCGACAGATACGCAGTATTTT. It yields the protein CASSPITATDTQYF. V gene TRBV18 combines with J gene TRBJ2-3; D gene unclear. The ends were cut back, 3 bases at V and 3 bases at J, with 10 bases in the middle. Germline CDR1 is KGHSH and CDR2 is LQKENI. The CDR3 covers 14 residues.

The chain links TRBV28 to TRBJ2-6; TRBD1 matches 11 bases. CDR1 is MDHEN and CDR2 is SYDVKM in the germline V gene. V lost 6 bases, J lost 0 bases, and 4 bases stayed unmatched. The CDR3 contains 17 residues. CDR3 sequence reads: CASSADRGLSGANVLTF. CDR3 coding DNA: TGTGCCAGCAGCGCGGACAGGGGGCTCTCTGGGGCCAACGTCCTGACTTTC.

The genes are TRBV11-2 and TRBJ1-2; D gene uncertain. Trimming left V 1 base short and J 4 bases short, with 7 bases between. This CDR3 is 13 amino acids long. Germline values: CDR1 SGHAT, CDR2 FQNNGV. The CDR3, as DNA: TGTGCCAGCAGCTTAGGGCTTCTCTATGGCTACACCTTC. Its protein product is CASSLGLLYGYTF.

This chain joins TRBV28 and TRBJ1-3, with 8 bases lining up with TRBD1. Germline lookup yields CDR1 MDHEN and CDR2 SYDVKM. V gave up 1 base and J gave up 4 bases; unmatched junction bases: 3. The CDR3 spans 15 residues. Here the CDR3 DNA reads TGTGCCAGCAGTTTATATGGACAGGGAGGAAACACCATATATTTT. It is translated as CASSLYGQGGNTIYF.

The gene calls are TRBV5-1 and TRBJ2-1; 11 bases align to TRBD2. The CDR3 totals 15 residues. Germline assignment: CDR1 SGHRS and CDR2 YFSETQ. The J segment lost 6 bases and the V segment lost 3 bases, leaving 5 bases of the junction unmatched. The CDR3 reads CASSSLAGGPNEQFF. As DNA, the CDR3 is TGCGCCAGCAGCTCTCTAGCGGGGGGTCCCAATGAGCAGTTCTTC.

The chain has TRBV24-1 and TRBJ2-1; 10 positions match TRBD2. The V gene end was trimmed by 1 base and the J gene end by 8 bases; junction bases not matched to a gene: 13. CDR1 is KGHDR, CDR2 SFDVKD, per germline. This CDR3 is built from 18 residues. CDR3 sequence reads: CATSDFPGSGGPIDEQFF. The DNA of the CDR3 is TGTGCCACCAGTGATTTCCCCGGTAGCGGGGGGCCAATCGATGAGCAGTTCTTC.

This clone appeared a few times. This rearrangement joins TRBV2 to TRBJ2-7; no clear D gene. CDR3 length equals 12 residues. V lost 2 bases, J lost 4 bases, and 6 bases lay in between. CDR1 and CDR2 (germline): SNHLY, FYNNEI. The CDR3 DNA reads as TGTGCCAGCAGTGAATCTGGGTACGAGCAGTACTTC. Its translation: CASSESGYEQYF.

In its sample, this clone was seen a few times. The J gene is TRBJ1-3, the V gene TRBV18; D gene unclear. Trimming removed 4 bases at V and 0 bases at J, with 13 bases between. Per germline, CDR1 KGHSH and CDR2 LQKENI. CDR3 length: 16 residues. The CDR3 sequence is CASSQGDGSSGNTIYF. The CDR3, as DNA: TGTGCCAGCTCACAAGGCGACGGGAGCTCTGGAAACACCATATATTTT.

In DNA form, the CDR3 reads TGTGCCAGCAGCTTAGACAGATACAATGAGCAGTTCTTC. This encodes CASSLDRYNEQFF. This chain joins TRBV11-3 and TRBJ2-1; D gene uncertain. The CDR3 runs to 13 residues. The germline V gene encodes CDR1 SGHNT and CDR2 YENEEA. V shed 0 bases and J shed 4 bases, with 4 bases lying between them.